The 25 T cell receptor beta chains below come from one sample, sequenced in a study of shared clonotypes between healthy human individuals. Sequencing used immunoSEQ multiplex PCR; TCRdb keeps in-frame clones, though not all of them. The sample shows more than 2 million clones, around 95% of them seen only once. Sequenced material: naive CD4+ T cells sorted from blood. The sample's subset: CD45RA+ positively selected. The source is a man aged 18 to 35 in good health.

The chain is built from TRBV6-4 and TRBJ2-3; the D is unclear. In germline, CDR1 is MRHNA, CDR2 SNTAGT. The CDR3 has 15 amino acids. V was pared by 3 bases and J by 6 bases, with 16 bases between. This CDR3 is CASSESGFQADTQYF. The CDR3 DNA sequence: TGTGCCAGCAGTGAGTCGGGTTTCCAAGCGGATACGCAGTATTTT.

The rearrangement joins TRBV10-3 to TRBJ1-1; tentative D call: TRBD1 (5 bases). V shed 6 bases and J shed 1 base, with 15 bases lying between them. The CDR3 is 15 amino acids. Germline V CDR1 and CDR2: ENHRY, SYGVKD. CDR3 in DNA: TGTGCCATCAGCCCAGGGAGAGAGAAGAACACTGAAGCTTTCTTT. Translation gives CAISPGREKNTEAFF.

Here the CDR3 reads CASGGGYNSPLHF. As DNA, the CDR3 is TGTGCCAGTGGGGGGGGATATAATTCACCCCTCCACTTT. The chain recombines TRBV19 with TRBJ1-6, with TRBD1 as a possible D gene (5 bases). The CDR3 runs 13 residues. Trimming shortened V by 8 bases and J by 4 bases, and 9 bases separated the two germline ends. Germline CDR1 is LNHDA and CDR2 is SQIVND (reference sequence).

This rearrangement joins TRBV5-4 to TRBJ2-7; 7 bases are shared with TRBD2. CDR3 length: 17 amino acids. V lost 4 bases and J lost 2; bases outside the gene matches: 15. Germline V CDR1 and CDR2: SGHNT, YYREEE (reference sequence). The CDR3 DNA reads TGTGCCAGCAGCCTGGGGGGGAGGGCCCCCGCAACCTACGAGCAGTACTTC. This translates into CASSLGGRAPATYEQYF.

The CDR3 loop reads CASSLVGHNSPLHF. The CDR3 region has the DNA TGTGCCAGCAGCTTAGTGGGACATAATTCACCCCTCCACTTT. This chain joins TRBV11-2 and TRBJ1-6, with D perhaps TRBD1 (5 bases). Trimming pared 1 base from V and 5 bases from J, leaving 6 bases between. The CDR3 spans 14 residues. CDR1 is SGHAT, CDR2 FQNNGV, per germline.

The rearrangement joins TRBV4-1 to TRBJ2-1; D is possibly TRBD2 (5 bases). The CDR3 is 14 amino acids. Germline values: CDR1 MGHRA, CDR2 YSYEKL. The V end was cut by 8 bases, the J end by 6 bases, with 17 bases between. CDR3 in DNA: TGCGCCAGCTCGCGCAGCCTAGCAGCCAATGAGCAGTTCTTC. Its translation is CASSRSLAANEQFF.

This chain uses TRBV5-1 with TRBJ2-5, with D perhaps given as TRBD1 or TRBD2 (6 bases each). The CDR3 covers 16 residues. V was clipped by 4 bases and J by 5 bases, with 21 bases between them. Per the germline V gene, CDR1 is SGHRS and CDR2 is YFSETQ. The CDR3 coding sequence is TGCGCCAGCAGCCCCGGGGGCGGGACGGCCGGGGAGACCCAGTACTTC. Protein: CASSPGGGTAGETQYF. Full variable domain (remainder filled in from reference TRBV5-1 and TRBJ2-5): KAGVTQTPRYLIKTRGQQVTLSCSPISGHRSVSWYQQTPGQGLQFLFEYFSETQRNKGNFPGRFSGRQFSNSRSEMNVSTLELGDSALYLCASSPGGGTAGETQYFGPGTRLLVL.

This clone was seen a single time. The V call is TRBV7-8, the J call TRBJ2-7; 8 bases align to TRBD2. The CDR3 extends over 15 amino acids. Germline values: CDR1 SGHVS, CDR2 FQNEAQ. With V trimmed by 4 bases and J by 5 bases, 10 bases remained unmatched. CDR3 sequence reads: CASSSSGLASNEQYF. In DNA form, the CDR3 reads TGTGCCAGCAGCTCATCCGGACTAGCTTCTAACGAGCAGTACTTC.

This chain connects TRBV7-9 to TRBJ1-4, with 7 bases aligning to TRBD1. The CDR3 is 14 amino acids. The V and J ends lost 4 bases and 14 bases, in that order; junction bases with no gene match: 13. Germline values: CDR1 SEHNR, CDR2 FQNEAQ (reference sequence). The CDR3 region has the DNA TGTGCCAGCAGCTCCGGGGTTAGCGGGGACAGCCTGTTTTTT. Protein sequence: CASSSGVSGDSLFF.

V and J are TRBV7-8 and TRBJ1-1; 9 bases are a match to TRBD1. J was trimmed by 4 bases and V by 4 bases; bases with no gene match: 4. This CDR3 region has 14 residues. Per germline, CDR1 SGHVS and CDR2 FQNEAQ. CDR3 residues: CASSSPTGGTEAFF. CDR3 nucleotide sequence: TGTGCCAGCAGCTCACCGACAGGGGGCACTGAAGCTTTCTTT.

This rearrangement joins TRBV6-1 to TRBJ1-6; TRBD1 might be the D (6 bases). The V end lost 2 bases, the J end lost 7 bases, and 15 bases lay between the germline ends. Looked up from germline, CDR1 is MNHNS and CDR2 is SASEGT. This CDR3 is built from 16 residues. The CDR3 loop reads CASSESRGAGNSPLHF. Here the CDR3 DNA reads TGTGCCAGCAGTGAATCCAGGGGCGCGGGGAATTCACCCCTCCACTTT.

This chain joins TRBV18 and TRBJ1-2, with unresolved D. V was shortened by 4 bases and J by 2 bases, with 11 bases between the two germline ends. Per germline, CDR1 KGHSH and CDR2 LQKENI. The CDR3 totals 14 residues. The CDR3 sequence is CASSLPVDNYGYTF. Written as DNA, the CDR3 is TGTGCCAGCTCACTACCAGTTGACAACTATGGCTACACCTTC.

On this clone: At the DNA level, this CDR3 is encoded by other sequences in the same sample as well. CDR3 loop: CASSPGLAGGTDTQYF. For the CDR3, the DNA is TGCGCCAGCAGCCCGGGACTAGCGGGTGGCACAGATACGCAGTATTTT. The gene calls are TRBV5-1 and TRBJ2-3; 12 nucleotides match TRBD2. CDR1 SGHRS and CDR2 YFSETQ come from the germline V gene. The length of the CDR3 is 16 residues. The J segment lost 1 base and the V segment lost 4 bases, leaving 4 bases of the junction unmatched.

The chain joins TRBV30 to TRBJ2-7; D gene ambiguous. The CDR3 sequence is 10 residues long. The germline V gene encodes CDR1 GTSNPN and CDR2 SVGIG (reference sequence). Trimming pared 3 bases from V and 3 bases from J, leaving 3 bases between. CDR3 sequence reads: CAWSFYEQYF. CDR3 bases: TGTGCCTGGAGCTTCTACGAGCAGTACTTC. Full variable domain (rest looked up from reference TRBV30 and TRBJ2-7): SQTIHQWPATLVQPVGSPLSLECTVEGTSNPNLYWYRQAAGRGLQLLFYSVGIGQISSEVPQNLSASRPQDRQFILSSKKLLLSDSGFYLCAWSFYEQYFGPGTRLTVT.

This clone was recorded once. This chain joins TRBV27 and TRBJ2-1; 8 bases fit TRBD2. J lost 9 bases, V lost 7 bases, and 11 bases had no gene match. The CDR3 is 14 residues long. In germline, CDR1 is MNHEY, CDR2 SMNVEV (reference sequence). CDR3 sequence: CASNRPGTRSEQFF. CDR3 DNA: TGTGCCAGCAACCGTCCGGGGACTAGGAGTGAGCAGTTCTTC.

The chain recombines TRBV29-1 with TRBJ2-1; D is ambiguous. The germline V gene encodes CDR1 SQVTM and CDR2 ANQGSEA. The V end was cut by 4 bases, the J end by 1 base, with 11 bases between. The CDR3 loop spans 14 amino acids. Here the CDR3 DNA reads TGCAGCGTTGGAGCCCGGTTATCCTACAATGAGCAGTTCTTC. Its protein product is CSVGARLSYNEQFF.

V usage is TRBV30 and J usage is TRBJ1-1, with D unresolved. CDR1 and CDR2 from the germline V gene are GTSNPN and SVGIG (reference sequence). The CDR3 runs to 12 residues. Trimming stripped 2 bases from V and 8 bases from J, with 12 bases between. CDR3 sequence (DNA): TGTGCCTGGAGTTATCGGGAGCCAGAAGCTTTCTTT. As protein: CAWSYREPEAFF.

Turning to this clone: The same CDR3 can be traced to other DNA sequences in this sample. The CDR3 reads CASSVSGYGYTF. Written as DNA, the CDR3 is TGTGCCAGCAGCGTATCCGGCTATGGCTACACCTTC. The V gene is TRBV9, the J gene TRBJ1-2; no clear D gene. The CDR3 is 12 amino acids. V lost 1 base, J lost 4 bases, and 5 bases lay in between. The germline gives CDR1 SGDLS, CDR2 YYNGEE.

In the case of this clone: Other DNA sequences from this sample encode an identical CDR3 as well. The chain is built from TRBV5-1 and TRBJ2-7; D not resolved. V was shortened by 0 bases and J by 0 bases, with 4 bases between the two germline ends. From germline, CDR1 is SGHRS and CDR2 YFSETQ. The CDR3 totals 13 residues. CDR3 sequence: CASSLGHSYEQYF. The DNA of the CDR3 is TGCGCCAGCAGCTTGGGACACTCCTACGAGCAGTACTTC.

About this clone: Within the sample, other DNA sequences also encode this same CDR3. The V call is TRBV6-1, the J call TRBJ1-4, with TRBD1 matching 7 bases. Trimming took 8 bases from V and 0 from J; bases not matched to a gene: 6. CDR3 length: 15 amino acids. Germline V gene data show CDR1 as MNHNS and CDR2 as SASEGT. The CDR3 protein is CASSSQGATNEKLFF. For the CDR3, the DNA is TGTGCCAGCTCCTCTCAGGGGGCAACTAATGAAAAACTGTTTTTT.

CDR3 loop: CASSLDPGGSYEQYF. The CDR3 DNA sequence: TGTGCCAGCAGCTTAGACCCGGGAGGGTCGTACGAGCAGTACTTC. The V and J genes are TRBV7-2 and TRBJ2-7; TRBD2 aligns across 8 bases. The CDR3 consists of 15 residues. Germline CDR1 SGHTA, CDR2 FQGNSA. J was trimmed by 4 bases and V by 1 base; bases with no gene match: 6.

This clone showed up just once. This rearrangement joins TRBV5-1 to TRBJ2-5; 8 bases match TRBD1. CDR1 is SGHRS and CDR2 is YFSETQ in the germline V gene. V was pared by 5 bases and J by 3 bases, with 12 bases of the junction left unmatched. The CDR3 is 16 amino acids. The CDR3, as DNA: TGCGCCAGCAGACAGGGGGGTTCGGGTAACGAAGAGACCCAGTACTTC. Amino acids: CASRQGGSGNEETQYF.

V usage is TRBV18 and J usage is TRBJ2-7; D is unresolved. Between the trimmed V and J ends, which lost 0 bases and 7 bases, there was a span of 13 bases. The CDR3 is made up of 14 amino acids. Germline assignment: CDR1 KGHSH and CDR2 LQKENI. The CDR3 loop is CASSPPSASLEQYF. The CDR3 DNA reads as TGTGCCAGCTCACCACCATCGGCGAGCTTGGAGCAGTACTTC.

The sample holds one count of this clone. V usage is TRBV7-2 and J usage is TRBJ2-3, with D perhaps matching TRBD2 (6 bases). The CDR3 totals 14 residues. V was shortened by 4 bases and J by 1 base, with 9 bases between the two germline ends. CDR1 and CDR2 from the germline V gene are SGHTA and FQGNSA. Here the CDR3 reads CASSSGLGTDTQYF. The CDR3 region has the DNA TGTGCCAGCAGCTCGGGACTCGGCACAGATACGCAGTATTTT.

The chain is built from TRBV4-3 and TRBJ2-7; the D is unclear. Per germline, CDR1 LGHNA and CDR2 YSLEER. This CDR3 comprises 15 residues. V was shortened by 0 bases and J by 3 bases, with 12 bases between the two germline ends. CDR3: CASSQDSYSFYEQYF. The CDR3 nucleotides read TGCGCCAGCAGCCAAGATTCTTACAGTTTCTACGAGCAGTACTTC.